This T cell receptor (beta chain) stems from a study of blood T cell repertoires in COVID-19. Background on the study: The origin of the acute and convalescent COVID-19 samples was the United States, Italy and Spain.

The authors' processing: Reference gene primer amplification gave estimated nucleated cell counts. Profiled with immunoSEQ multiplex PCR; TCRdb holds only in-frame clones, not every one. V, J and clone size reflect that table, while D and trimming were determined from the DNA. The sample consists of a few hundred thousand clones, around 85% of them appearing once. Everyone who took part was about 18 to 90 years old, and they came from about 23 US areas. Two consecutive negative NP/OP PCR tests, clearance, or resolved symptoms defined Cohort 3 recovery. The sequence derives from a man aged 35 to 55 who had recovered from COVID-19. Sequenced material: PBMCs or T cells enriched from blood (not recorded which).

The chain's CDR3 is CASSQPPAGDLYGYTF. Written as DNA, the CDR3 is TGCGCCAGCAGCCAACCCCCCGCGGGGGATCTCTATGGCTACACCTTC. This chain uses TRBV4-1 with TRBJ1-2; D might be TRBD1 (5 bases). Trimming left V 2 bases short and J 4 bases short, with 17 bases between. From germline, CDR1 is MGHRA and CDR2 YSYEKL. The CDR3 contains 16 residues.